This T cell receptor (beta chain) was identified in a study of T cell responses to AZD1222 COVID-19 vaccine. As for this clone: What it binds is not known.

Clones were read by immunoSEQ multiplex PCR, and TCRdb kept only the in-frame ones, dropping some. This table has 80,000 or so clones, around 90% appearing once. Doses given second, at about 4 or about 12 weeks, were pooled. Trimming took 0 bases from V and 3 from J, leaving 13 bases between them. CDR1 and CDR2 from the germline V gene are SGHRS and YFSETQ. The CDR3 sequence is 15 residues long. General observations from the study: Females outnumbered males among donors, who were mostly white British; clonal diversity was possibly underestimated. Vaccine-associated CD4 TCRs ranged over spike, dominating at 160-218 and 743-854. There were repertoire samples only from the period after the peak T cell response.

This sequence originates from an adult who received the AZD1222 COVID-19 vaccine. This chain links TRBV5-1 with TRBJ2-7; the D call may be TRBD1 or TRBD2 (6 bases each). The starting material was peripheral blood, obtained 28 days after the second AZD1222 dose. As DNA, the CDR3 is TGCGCCAGCAGCTTGGAGGGGGGAAGGTTCTACGAGCAGTACTTC. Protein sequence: CASSLEGGRFYEQYF.